The rows below give T cell receptor beta chains drawn from one sample of a study of cytotoxic CD8 clonotypes in ibrutinib-treated CLL. The repertoire was sequenced with immunoSEQ multiplex PCR; TCRdb's copy has only in-frame clones and lacks some. Found here are some 200,000 clones, around three quarters of them singletons; the top ten hold 10% to 15%. Here the sequenced sample was PBMCs, taken after 24 months of ibrutinib treatment. All receptors come from a human donor with chronic lymphocytic leukemia. CDR3s include the opening cysteine and the closing phenylalanine or tryptophan. Each record gives: clone size, V gene, CDR3 protein. Size values are once, few and many counts, or a class for expanded clones, and some rows have none.

few	TRBV18	CASSPGHREETQYF
NA	TRBV4-3	CASSQDRPLAGRSGEQFF
NA	TRBV6-1	CASREGSGNQPQHF
few	TRBV2	CASSVGWFAAFF
NA	TRBV10-3	CAISDPSGSSYEQYF
NA	TRBV19	CASSLGTVTGELFF
once	TRBV30	CAWRDGTGDGYTF
NA	TRBV9	CASSVRSGANVLTF
NA	TRBV19	CASTPTGRSYEQYF
NA	TRBV9	CASSETGTMVDNEQFF
NA	TRBV18	CASSPFPTSGLGAETQYF
few	TRBV5-4	CASSFRLAGGTDTQYF
NA	TRBV30	CAWRGQINNYGYTF
NA	TRBV7-2	CASSPNLNTGELFF
NA	TRBV9	CASSVATSNSYNEQFF
NA	TRBV30	CAWSSGPYNEQFF
NA	TRBV15	CATSRLGGVNEQFF
NA	TRBV27	CASSLVLLSYNEQFF
NA	TRBV18	CASSPPIGNSYNEQFF
NA	TRBV14	CASSHSPGGRGNTIYF
NA	TRBV30	CAWMSGGGFRGRTEAFF
NA	TRBV2	CASRSYGNTEAFF
NA	TRBV5-1	CASSLDFGKDTQYF
once	TRBV6-6	CASSPSGNYEQYF
few	TRBV30	CAWSQGSYNEQFF
NA	TRBV4-3	CASSQRADQPQHF
NA	TRBV7-9	CASRLTSGSSYEQYF
NA	TRBV10-3	CAIGQGPNSYEQYF
NA	TRBV6-1	CASSASRDTIYF
NA	TRBV30	CAWRGDKAEAFF
few	TRBV10-3	CATSVGLVAKNIQYF
many	TRBV18	CASREGTSSYEQYF
NA	TRBV28	CASSIPGSGETQYF
NA	TRBV4-2	CASSQEGFRGAEQFF
NA	TRBV29-1	CSVGSLTYEQYF
NA	TRBV18	CASTRDSANYGYTF
NA	TRBV27	CASSLKPPGQGYGYTF
NA	TRBV28	CASSSPRREGTF
few	TRBV9	CASSEGSGNTIYF
NA	TRBV9	CASSVDPGQNQPQHF
few	TRBV25-1	CASSEYKGQETQYF
few	TRBV6-7	CASIRPSIMYGYTF
NA	TRBV4-3	CASSQGADGLGIYF
NA	TRBV5-1	CASSFLQGPSGEQFF
NA	TRBV7-6	CASSSQDVSPGYTF
few	TRBV9	CASSVTGADTQYF
few	TRBV7-8	CASGNTEAFF
few	TRBV10-3	CAISDAQLRAEQYF
NA	TRBV5-6	CASSGGTRSYNEQFF
NA	TRBV6-4	CASSEGGRSTDTQYF
NA	TRBV18	CASSPPRDQETQYF
few	TRBV5-1	CASSFSEGASGELFF
NA	TRBV28	CASSWERNQPQHF
once	TRBV27	CASSPGMLSEQYF
NA	TRBV7-2	CASSSGTGVEKLFF